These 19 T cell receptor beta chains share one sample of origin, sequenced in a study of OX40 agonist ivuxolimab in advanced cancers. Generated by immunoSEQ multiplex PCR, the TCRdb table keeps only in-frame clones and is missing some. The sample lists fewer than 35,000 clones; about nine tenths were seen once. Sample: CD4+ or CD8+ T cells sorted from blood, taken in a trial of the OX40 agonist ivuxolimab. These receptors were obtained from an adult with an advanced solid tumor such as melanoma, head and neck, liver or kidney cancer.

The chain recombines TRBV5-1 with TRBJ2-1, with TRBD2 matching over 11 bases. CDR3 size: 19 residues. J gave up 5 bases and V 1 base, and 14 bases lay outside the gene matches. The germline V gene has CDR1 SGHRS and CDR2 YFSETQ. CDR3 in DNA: TGCGCCAGCAGCTTGAGCCTAGCGGGAGGATTTTTGGTTAACAATGAGCAGTTCTTC. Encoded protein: CASSLSLAGGFLVNNEQFF.

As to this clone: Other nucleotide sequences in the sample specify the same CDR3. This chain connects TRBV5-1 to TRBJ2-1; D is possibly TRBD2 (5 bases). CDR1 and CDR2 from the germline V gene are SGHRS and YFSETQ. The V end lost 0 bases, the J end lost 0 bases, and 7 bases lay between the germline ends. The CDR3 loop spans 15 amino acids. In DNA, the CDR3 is TGCGCCAGCAGCTTGGTAGGGAGCTCCTACAATGAGCAGTTCTTC. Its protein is CASSLVGSSYNEQFF. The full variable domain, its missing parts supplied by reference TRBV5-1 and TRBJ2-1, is KAGVTQTPRYLIKTRGQQVTLSCSPISGHRSVSWYQQTPGQGLQFLFEYFSETQRNKGNFPGRFSGRQFSNSRSEMNVSTLELGDSALYLCASSLVGSSYNEQFFGPGTRLTVL.

The CDR3 sequence is CATSIGQGNTDTQYF. The DNA for the CDR3 is TGTGCCACCAGCATCGGACAGGGAAACACAGATACGCAGTATTTT. The chain has TRBV15 and TRBJ2-3; the match to TRBD1 covers 8 bases. The CDR3 loop spans 15 amino acids. Germline V gene lookup returns CDR1 LNHNV and CDR2 YYDKDF (reference sequence). Trimming removed 4 bases from V and 2 bases from J; junction bases left unmatched: 5. The full variable domain, with the rest looked up from reference TRBV15 and TRBJ2-3, is DAMVIQNPRYQVTQFGKPVTLSCSQTLNHNVMYWYQQKSSQAPKLLFHYYDKDFNNEADTPDNFQSRRPNTSFCFLDIRSPGLGDTAMYLCATSIGQGNTDTQYFGPGTRLTVL.

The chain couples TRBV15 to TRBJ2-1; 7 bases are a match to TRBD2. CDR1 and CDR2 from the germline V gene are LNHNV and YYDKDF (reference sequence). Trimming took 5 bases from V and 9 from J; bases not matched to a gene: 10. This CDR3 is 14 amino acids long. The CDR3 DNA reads TGTGCCACCAGCTGGGGGGGGAGAGGGGTTGAGCAGTTCTTC. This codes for CATSWGGRGVEQFF.

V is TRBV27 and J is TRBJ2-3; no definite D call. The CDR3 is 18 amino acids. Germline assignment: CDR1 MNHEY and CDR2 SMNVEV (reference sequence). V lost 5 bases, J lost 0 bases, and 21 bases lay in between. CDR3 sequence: CASSPIVSRATSTDTQYF. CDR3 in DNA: TGTGCCAGCAGTCCCATTGTCTCTCGAGCGACTAGCACAGATACGCAGTATTTT.

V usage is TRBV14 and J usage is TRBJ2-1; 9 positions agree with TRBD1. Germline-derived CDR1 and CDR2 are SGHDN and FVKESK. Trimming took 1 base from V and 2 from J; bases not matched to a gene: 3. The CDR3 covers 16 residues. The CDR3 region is CASSQGGQGAYNEQFF. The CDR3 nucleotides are TGTGCCAGCAGCCAAGGGGGACAGGGCGCCTACAATGAGCAGTTCTTC.

This CDR3 is CSEYSTDTQYF. The CDR3 nucleotides are TGCAGCGAATACAGCACAGATACGCAGTATTTT. The chain employs TRBV29-1 and TRBJ2-3, with D hard to call. The V and J ends lost 7 bases and 0 bases respectively, with 5 bases between them. The germline V gene has CDR1 SQVTM and CDR2 ANQGSEA. The length of the CDR3 is 11 residues.

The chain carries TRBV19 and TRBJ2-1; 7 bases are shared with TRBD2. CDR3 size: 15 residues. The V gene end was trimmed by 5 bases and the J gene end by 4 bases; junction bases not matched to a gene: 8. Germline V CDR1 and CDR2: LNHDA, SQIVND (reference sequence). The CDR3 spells CASSQWGGTYNEQFF. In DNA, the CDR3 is TGTGCCAGTAGTCAATGGGGGGGAACTTACAATGAGCAGTTCTTC.

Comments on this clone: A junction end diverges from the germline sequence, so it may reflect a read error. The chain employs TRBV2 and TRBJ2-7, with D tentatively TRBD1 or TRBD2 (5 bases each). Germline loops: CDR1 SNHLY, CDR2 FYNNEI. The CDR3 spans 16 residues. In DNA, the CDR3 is TGTGCCAGCATTGAAGCTGGTGGGGGAAGCTCCTACGAGCAGTACTTC. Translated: CASIEAGGGSSYEQYF.

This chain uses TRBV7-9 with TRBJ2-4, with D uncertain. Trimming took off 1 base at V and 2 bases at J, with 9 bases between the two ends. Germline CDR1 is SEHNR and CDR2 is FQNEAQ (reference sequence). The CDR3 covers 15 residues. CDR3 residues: CASSLERVSKNIQYF. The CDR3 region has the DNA TGTGCCAGCAGCTTAGAAAGGGTGTCCAAAAACATTCAGTACTTC. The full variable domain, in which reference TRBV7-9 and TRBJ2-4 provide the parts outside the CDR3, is DTGVSQNPRHKITKRGQNVTFRCDPISEHNRLYWYRQTLGQGPEFLTYFQNEAQLEKSRLLSDRFSAERPKGSFSTLEIQRTEQGDSAMYLCASSLERVSKNIQYFGAGTRLSVL.

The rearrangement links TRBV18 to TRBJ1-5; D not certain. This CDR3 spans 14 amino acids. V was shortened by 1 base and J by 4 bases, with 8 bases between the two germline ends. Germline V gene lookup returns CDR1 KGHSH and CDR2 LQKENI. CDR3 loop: CASSPLTSNQPQHF. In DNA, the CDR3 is TGTGCCAGCTCACCACTGACTTCGAATCAGCCCCAGCATTTT. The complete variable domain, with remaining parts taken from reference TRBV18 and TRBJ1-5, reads NAGVMQNPRHLVRRRGQEARLRCSPMKGHSHVYWYRQLPEEGLKFMVYLQKENIIDESGMPKERFSAEFPKEGPSILRIQQVVRGDSAAYFCASSPLTSNQPQHFGDGTRLSIL.

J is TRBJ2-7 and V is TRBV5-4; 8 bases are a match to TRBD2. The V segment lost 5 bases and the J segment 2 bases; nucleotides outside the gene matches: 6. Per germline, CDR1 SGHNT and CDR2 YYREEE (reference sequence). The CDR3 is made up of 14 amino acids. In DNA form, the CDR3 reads TGTGCCAGCAGTTCAACTAGCGGTGCCTACGAGCAGTACTTC. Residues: CASSSTSGAYEQYF.

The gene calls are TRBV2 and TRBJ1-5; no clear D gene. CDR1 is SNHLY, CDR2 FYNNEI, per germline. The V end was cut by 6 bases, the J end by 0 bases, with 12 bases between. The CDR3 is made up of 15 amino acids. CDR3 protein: CASSPYAYSNQPQHF. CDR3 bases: TGTGCCAGCAGCCCCTATGCCTATAGCAATCAGCCCCAGCATTTT.

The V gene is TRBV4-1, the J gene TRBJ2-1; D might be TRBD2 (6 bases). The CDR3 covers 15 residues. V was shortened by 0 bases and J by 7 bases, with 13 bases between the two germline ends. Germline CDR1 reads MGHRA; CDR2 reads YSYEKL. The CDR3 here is CASSQDPGSVNEQFF. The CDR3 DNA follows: TGCGCCAGCAGCCAAGATCCCGGGAGTGTAAATGAGCAGTTCTTC.

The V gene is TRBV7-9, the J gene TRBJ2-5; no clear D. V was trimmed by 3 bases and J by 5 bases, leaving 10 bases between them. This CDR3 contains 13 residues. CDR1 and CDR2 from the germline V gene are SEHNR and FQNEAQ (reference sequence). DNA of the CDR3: TGTGCCAGCAGCTTGATCTGGGATGAGACCCAGTACTTC. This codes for CASSLIWDETQYF.

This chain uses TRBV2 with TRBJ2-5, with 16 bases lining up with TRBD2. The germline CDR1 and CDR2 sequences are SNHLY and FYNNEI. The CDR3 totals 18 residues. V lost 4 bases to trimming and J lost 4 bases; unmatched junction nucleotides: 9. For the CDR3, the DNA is TGTGCCAGCAGTGGTTCGGGACTAGCGGGAGGGTGGGTAGAGACCCAGTACTTC. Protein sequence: CASSGSGLAGGWVETQYF.

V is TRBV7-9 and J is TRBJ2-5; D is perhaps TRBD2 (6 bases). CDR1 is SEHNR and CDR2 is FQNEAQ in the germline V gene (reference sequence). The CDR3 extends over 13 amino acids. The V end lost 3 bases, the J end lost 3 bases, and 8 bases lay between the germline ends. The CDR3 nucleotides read TGTGCCAGCAGCTTCTGGAGGGAAGAGACCCAGTACTTC. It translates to CASSFWREETQYF.

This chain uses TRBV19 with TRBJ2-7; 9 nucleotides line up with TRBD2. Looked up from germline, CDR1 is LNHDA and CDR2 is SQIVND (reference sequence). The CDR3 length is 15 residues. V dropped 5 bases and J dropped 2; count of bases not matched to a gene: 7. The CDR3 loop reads CASSPRLADTYEQYF. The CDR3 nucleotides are TGTGCCAGTAGTCCCCGACTAGCGGATACCTACGAGCAGTACTTC.

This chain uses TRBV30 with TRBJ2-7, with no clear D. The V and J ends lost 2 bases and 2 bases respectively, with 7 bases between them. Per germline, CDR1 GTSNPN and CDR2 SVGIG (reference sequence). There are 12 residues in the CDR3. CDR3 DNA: TGTGCCTGGAGTTCTCTCCCCTACGAGCAGTACTTC. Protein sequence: CAWSSLPYEQYF. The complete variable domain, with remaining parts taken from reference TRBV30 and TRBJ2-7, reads SQTIHQWPATLVQPVGSPLSLECTVEGTSNPNLYWYRQAAGRGLQLLFYSVGIGQISSEVPQNLSASRPQDRQFILSSKKLLLSDSGFYLCAWSSLPYEQYFGPGTRLTVT.